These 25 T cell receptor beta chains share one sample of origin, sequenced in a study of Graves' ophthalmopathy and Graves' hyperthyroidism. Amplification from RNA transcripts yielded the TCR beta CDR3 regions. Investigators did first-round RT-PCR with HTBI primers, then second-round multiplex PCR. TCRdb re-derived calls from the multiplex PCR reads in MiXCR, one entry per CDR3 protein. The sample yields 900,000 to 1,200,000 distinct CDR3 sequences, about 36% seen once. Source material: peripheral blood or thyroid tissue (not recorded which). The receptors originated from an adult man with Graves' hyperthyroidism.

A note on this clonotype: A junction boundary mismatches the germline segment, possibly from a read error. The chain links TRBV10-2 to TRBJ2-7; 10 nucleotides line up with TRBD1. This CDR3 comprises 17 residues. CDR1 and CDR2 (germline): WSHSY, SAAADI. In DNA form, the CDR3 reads TGCGCCGGCAGTGCTAGAATCAAGGGACAGGGGATTTACGAGCAGTACTTC. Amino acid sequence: CAGSARIKGQGIYEQYF.

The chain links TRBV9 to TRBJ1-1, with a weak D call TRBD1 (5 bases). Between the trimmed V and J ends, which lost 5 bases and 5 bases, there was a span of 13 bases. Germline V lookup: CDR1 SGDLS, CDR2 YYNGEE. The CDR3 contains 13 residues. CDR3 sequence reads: CASSPGASTEAFF. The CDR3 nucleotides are TGTGCCAGCAGTCCCGGGGCTAGTACTGAAGCTTTCTTT.

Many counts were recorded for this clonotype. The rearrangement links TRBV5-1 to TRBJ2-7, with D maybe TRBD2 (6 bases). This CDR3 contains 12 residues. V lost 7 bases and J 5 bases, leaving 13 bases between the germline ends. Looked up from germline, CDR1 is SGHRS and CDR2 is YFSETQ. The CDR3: CASSRGGDEQYF. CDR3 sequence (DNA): TGCGCCAGCTCTAGGGGAGGCGACGAGCAGTACTTC.

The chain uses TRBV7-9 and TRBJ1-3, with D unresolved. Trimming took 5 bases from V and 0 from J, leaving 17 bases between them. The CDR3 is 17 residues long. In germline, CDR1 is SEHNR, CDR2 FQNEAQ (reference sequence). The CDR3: CASSDASRRDSGNTIYF. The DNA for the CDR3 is TGTGCCAGCAGCGACGCATCTCGACGGGACTCTGGAAACACCATATATTTT.

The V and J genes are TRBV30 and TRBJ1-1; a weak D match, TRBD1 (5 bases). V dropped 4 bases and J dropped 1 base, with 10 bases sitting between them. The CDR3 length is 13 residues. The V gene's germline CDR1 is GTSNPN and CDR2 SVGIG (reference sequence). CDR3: CAWNGQPNTEAFF. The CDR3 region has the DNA TGTGCCTGGAATGGACAACCGAACACTGAAGCTTTCTTT.

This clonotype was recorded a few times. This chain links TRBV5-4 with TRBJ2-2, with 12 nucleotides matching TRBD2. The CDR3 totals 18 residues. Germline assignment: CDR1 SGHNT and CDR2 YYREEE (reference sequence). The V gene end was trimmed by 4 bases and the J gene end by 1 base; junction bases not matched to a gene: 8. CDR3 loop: CASSLLRTSGMNTGELFF. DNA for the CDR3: TGTGCCAGCAGCCTTCTCAGGACTAGCGGGATGAACACCGGGGAGCTGTTTTTT.

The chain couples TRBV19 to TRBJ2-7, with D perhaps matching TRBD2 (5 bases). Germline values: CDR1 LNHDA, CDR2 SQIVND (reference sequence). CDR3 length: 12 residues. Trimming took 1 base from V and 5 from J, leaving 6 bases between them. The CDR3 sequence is CASSIGADEQYF. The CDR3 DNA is TGTGCCAGTAGTATAGGAGCGGACGAGCAGTACTTC. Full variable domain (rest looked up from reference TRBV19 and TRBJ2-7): DGGITQSPKYLFRKEGQNVTLSCEQNLNHDAMYWYRQDPGQGLRLIYYSQIVNDFQKGDIAEGYSVSREKKESFPLTVTSAQKNPTAFYLCASSIGADEQYFGPGTRLTVT.

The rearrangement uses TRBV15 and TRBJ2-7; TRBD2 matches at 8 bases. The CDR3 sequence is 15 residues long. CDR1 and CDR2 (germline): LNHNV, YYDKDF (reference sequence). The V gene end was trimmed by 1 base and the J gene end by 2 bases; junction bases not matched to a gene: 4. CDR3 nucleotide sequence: TGTGCCACCAGCAGAGCTAGCGGGTCAACCTACGAGCAGTACTTC. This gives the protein CATSRASGSTYEQYF. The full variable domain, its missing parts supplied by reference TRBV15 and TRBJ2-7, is DAMVIQNPRYQVTQFGKPVTLSCSQTLNHNVMYWYQQKSSQAPKLLFHYYDKDFNNEADTPDNFQSRRPNTSFCFLDIRSPGLGDTAMYLCATSRASGSTYEQYFGPGTRLTVT.

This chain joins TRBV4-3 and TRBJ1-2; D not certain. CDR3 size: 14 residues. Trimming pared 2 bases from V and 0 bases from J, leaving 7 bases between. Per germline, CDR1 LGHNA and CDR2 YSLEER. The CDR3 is CASSQLGTNYGYTF. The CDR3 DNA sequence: TGCGCCAGCAGCCAATTGGGAACTAACTATGGCTACACCTTC.

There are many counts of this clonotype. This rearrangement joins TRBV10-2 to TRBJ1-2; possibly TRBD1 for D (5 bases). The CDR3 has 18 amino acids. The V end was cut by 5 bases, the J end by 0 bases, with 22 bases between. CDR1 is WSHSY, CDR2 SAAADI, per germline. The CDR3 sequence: CASSPPDSPNLANYGYTF. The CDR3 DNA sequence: TGCGCCAGCAGTCCACCAGACAGCCCAAACCTAGCTAACTATGGCTACACCTTC.

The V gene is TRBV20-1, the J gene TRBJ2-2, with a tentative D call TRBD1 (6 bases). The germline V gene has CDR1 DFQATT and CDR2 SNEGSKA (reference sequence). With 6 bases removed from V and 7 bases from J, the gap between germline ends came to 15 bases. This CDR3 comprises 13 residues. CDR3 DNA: TGCAGTGCAACCGTTTTGACAGGCGGGGAGCTGTTTTTT. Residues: CSATVLTGGELFF.

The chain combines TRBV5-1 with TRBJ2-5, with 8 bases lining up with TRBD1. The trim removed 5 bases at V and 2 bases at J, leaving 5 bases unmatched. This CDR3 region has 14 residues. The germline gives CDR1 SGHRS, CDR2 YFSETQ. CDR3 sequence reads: CASRMGTGQETQYF. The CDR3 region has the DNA TGCGCCAGCAGAATGGGGACAGGACAAGAGACCCAGTACTTC. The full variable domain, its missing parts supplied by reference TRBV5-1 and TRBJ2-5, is KAGVTQTPRYLIKTRGQQVTLSCSPISGHRSVSWYQQTPGQGLQFLFEYFSETQRNKGNFPGRFSGRQFSNSRSEMNVSTLELGDSALYLCASRMGTGQETQYFGPGTRLLVL.

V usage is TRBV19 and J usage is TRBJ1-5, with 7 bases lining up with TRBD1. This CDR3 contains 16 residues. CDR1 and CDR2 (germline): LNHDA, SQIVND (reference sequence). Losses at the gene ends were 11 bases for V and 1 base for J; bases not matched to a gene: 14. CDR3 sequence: CAWSTTGSLSNQPQHF. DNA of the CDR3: TGTGCCTGGAGTACGACAGGGAGCCTAAGCAATCAGCCCCAGCATTTT.

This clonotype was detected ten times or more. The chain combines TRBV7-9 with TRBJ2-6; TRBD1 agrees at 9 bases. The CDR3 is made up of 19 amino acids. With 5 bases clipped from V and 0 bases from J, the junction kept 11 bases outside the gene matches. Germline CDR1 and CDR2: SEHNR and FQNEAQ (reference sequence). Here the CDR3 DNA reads TGTGCCAGCAGCCCAGAGGTGGAGACAGGGGGCTCTGGGGCCAACGTCCTGACTTTC. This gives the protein CASSPEVETGGSGANVLTF. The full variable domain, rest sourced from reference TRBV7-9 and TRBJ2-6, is DTGVSQNPRHKITKRGQNVTFRCDPISEHNRLYWYRQTLGQGPEFLTYFQNEAQLEKSRLLSDRFSAERPKGSFSTLEIQRTEQGDSAMYLCASSPEVETGGSGANVLTFGAGSRLTVL.

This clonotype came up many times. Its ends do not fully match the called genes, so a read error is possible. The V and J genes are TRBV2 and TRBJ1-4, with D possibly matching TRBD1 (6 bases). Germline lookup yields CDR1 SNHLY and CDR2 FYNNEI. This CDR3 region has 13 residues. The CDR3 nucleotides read TGTGCCGGCAGGGGACTAACTAATGAAAAACTGTTTTTT. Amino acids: CAGRGLTNEKLFF.

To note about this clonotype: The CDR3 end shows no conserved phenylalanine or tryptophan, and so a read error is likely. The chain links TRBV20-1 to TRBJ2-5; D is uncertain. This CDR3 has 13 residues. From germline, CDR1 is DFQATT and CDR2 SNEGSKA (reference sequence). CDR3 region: CSARLISQGTQYL. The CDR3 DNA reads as TGCAGTGCTAGACTCATCAGCCAAGGGACCCAGTACCTC.

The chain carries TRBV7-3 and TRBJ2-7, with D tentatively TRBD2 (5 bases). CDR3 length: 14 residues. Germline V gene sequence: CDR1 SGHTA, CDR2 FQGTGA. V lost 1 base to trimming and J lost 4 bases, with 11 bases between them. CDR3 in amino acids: CASSLSSEVYEQYF. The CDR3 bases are TGTGCCAGCAGCTTAAGTAGCGAGGTTTACGAGCAGTACTTC.

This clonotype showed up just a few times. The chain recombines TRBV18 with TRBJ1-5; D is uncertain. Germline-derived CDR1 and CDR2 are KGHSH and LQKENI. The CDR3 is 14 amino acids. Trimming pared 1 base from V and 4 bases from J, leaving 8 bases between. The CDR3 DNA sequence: TGTGCCAGCTCACCACTGGGTCCGAATCAGCCCCAGCATTTT. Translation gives CASSPLGPNQPQHF.

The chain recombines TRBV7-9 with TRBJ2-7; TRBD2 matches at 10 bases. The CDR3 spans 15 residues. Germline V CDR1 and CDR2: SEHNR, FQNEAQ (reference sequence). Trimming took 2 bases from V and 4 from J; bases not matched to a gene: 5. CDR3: CASSLTTSGQYEQYF. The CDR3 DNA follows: TGTGCCAGCAGCTTAACGACTAGCGGGCAATACGAGCAGTACTTC.

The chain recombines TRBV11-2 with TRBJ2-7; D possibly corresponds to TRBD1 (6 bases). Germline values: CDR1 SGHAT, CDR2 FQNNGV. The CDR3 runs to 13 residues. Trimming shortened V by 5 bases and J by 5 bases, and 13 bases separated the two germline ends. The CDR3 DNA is TGTGCCAGCAGCCCAAGGGCAGGGGACGAGCAGTACTTC. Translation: CASSPRAGDEQYF.

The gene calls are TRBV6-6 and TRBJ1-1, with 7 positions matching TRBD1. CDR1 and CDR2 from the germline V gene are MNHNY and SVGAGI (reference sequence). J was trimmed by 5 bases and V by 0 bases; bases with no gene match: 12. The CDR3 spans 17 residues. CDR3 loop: CASSYSISGRGRTEAFF. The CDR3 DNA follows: TGTGCCAGCAGTTACTCGATATCGGGAAGGGGGCGAACTGAAGCTTTCTTT.

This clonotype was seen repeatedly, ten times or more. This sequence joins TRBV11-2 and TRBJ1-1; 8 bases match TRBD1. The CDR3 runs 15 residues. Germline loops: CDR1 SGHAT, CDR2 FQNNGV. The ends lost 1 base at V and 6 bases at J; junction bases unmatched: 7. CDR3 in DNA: TGTGCCAGCAGCTTAGTTCGCAGGGGGCTGCCTGAAGCTTTCTTT. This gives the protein CASSLVRRGLPEAFF.

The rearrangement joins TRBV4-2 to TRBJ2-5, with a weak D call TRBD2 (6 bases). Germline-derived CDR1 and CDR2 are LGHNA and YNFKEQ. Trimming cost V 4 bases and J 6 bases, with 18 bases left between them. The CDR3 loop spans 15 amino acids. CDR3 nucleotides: TGTGCCAGCAGCCTCGTAGGGACGGCGGGGCAGACCCAGTACTTC. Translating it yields CASSLVGTAGQTQYF.

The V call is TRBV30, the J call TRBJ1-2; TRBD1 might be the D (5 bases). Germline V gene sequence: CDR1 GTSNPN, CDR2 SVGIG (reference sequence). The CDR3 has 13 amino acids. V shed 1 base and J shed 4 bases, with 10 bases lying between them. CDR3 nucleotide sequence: TGTGCCTGGAGTGGGCGGACAACCTATGGCTACACCTTC. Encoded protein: CAWSGRTTYGYTF.

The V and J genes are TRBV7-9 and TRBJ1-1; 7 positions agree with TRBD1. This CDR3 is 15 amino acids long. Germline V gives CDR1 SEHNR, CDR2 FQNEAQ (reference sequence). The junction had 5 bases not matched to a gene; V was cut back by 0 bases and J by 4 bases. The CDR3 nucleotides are TGTGCCAGCAGCTTAGCTGGGACAGTTGGCACTGAAGCTTTCTTT. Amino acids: CASSLAGTVGTEAFF.